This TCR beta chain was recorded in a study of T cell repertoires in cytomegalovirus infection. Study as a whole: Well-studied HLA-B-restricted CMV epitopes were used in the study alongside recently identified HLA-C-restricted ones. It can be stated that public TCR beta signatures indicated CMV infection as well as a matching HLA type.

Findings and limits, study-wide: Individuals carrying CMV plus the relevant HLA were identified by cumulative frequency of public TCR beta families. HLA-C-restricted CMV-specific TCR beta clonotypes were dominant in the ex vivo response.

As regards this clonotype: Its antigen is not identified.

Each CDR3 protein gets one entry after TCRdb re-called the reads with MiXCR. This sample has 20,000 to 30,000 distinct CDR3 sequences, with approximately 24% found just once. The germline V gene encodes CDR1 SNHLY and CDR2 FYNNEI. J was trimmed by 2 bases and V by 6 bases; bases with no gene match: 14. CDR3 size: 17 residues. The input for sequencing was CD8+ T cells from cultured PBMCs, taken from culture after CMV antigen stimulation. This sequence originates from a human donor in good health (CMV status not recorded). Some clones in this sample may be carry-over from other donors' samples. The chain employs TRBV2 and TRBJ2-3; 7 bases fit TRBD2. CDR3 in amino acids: CASRAFSGVPYTDTQYF. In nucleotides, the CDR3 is TGTGCCAGCAGAGCCTTCAGCGGGGTGCCCTACACAGATACGCAGTATTTT.